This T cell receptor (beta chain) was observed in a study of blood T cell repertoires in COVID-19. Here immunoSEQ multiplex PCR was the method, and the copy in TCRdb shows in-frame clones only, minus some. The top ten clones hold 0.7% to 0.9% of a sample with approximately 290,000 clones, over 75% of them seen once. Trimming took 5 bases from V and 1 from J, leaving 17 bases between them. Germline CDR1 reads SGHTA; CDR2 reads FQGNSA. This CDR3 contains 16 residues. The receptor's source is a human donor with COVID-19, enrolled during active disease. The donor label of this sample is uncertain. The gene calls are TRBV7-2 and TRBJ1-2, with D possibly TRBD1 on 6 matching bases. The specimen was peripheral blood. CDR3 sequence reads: CASSPTQGQGNYGYTF. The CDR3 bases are TGTGCCAGCAGCCCCACCCAGGGGCAGGGTAACTATGGCTACACCTTC.